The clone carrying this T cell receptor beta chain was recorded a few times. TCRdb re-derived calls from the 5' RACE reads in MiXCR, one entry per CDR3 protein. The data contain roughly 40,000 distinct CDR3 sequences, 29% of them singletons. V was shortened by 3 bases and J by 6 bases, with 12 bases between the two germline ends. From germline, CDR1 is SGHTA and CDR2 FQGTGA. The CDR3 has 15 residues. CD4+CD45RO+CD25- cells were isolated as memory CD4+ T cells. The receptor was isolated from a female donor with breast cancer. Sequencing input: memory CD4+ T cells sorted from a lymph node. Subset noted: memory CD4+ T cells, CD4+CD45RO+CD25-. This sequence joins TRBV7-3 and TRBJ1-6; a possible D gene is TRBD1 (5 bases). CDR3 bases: TGTGCCAGCAGCTTGGGGCCCTCACCTAATTCACCCCTCCACTTT. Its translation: CASSLGPSPNSPLHF.